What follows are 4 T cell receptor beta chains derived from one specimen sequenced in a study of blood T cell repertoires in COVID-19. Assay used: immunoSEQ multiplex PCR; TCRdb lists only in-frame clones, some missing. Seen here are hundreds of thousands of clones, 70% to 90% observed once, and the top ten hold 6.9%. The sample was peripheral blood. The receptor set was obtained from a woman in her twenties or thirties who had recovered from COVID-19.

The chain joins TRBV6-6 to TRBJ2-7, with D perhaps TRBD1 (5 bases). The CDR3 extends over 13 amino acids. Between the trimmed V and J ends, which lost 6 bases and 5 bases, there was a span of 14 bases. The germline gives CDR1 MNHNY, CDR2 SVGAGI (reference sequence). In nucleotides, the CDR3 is TGTGCCAGCAGAAAGCAGGGTACCGACGAGCAGTACTTC. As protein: CASRKQGTDEQYF.

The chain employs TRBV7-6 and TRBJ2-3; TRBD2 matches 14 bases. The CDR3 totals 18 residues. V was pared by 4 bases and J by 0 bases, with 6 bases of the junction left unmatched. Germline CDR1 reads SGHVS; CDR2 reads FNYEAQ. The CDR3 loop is CASSSTSGGASSTDTQYF. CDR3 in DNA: TGTGCCAGCAGCTCGACTAGCGGGGGGGCTTCTAGCACAGATACGCAGTATTTT.

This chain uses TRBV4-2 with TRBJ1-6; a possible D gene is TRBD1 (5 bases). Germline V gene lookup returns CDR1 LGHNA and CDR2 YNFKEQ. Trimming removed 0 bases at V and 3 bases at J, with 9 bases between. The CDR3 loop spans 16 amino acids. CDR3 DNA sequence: TGTGCCAGCAGCCAAGACGGGGGATTCTATAATTCACCCCTCCACTTT. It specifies CASSQDGGFYNSPLHF.

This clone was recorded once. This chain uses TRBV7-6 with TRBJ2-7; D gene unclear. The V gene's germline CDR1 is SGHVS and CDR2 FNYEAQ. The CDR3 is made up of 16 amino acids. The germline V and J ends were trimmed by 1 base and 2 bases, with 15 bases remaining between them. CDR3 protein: CASSLVRGPSPYEQYF. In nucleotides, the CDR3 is TGTGCCAGCAGCTTAGTTAGAGGCCCGAGTCCCTACGAGCAGTACTTC.